This TCR beta chain was identified in a study of cytomegalovirus exposure and HLA in healthy donors. Losses at the gene ends were 0 bases for V and 3 bases for J; bases not matched to a gene: 7. The CDR3 loop spans 16 amino acids. The germline CDR1 and CDR2 sequences are LGHNA and YSLEER. PCR employed 60 Vbeta and 13 Jbeta primers. Assay used: immunoSEQ multiplex PCR; TCRdb lists only in-frame clones, some missing. The sample holds 150,000 to 200,000 clones, 81% seen once. Study-level points and caveats: V- and J-gene trimming of TCR beta was linked (in a later analysis) to a missense DCLRE1C variant. An ancestry cluster, one associated with Asian ancestry, reportedly showed fewer N-insertions than the approximately 720-donor mean in a later analysis. Usually a TCR sequence was rare, but some public TCRs were found in many donors. Because they were indistinguishable, some V segments, including TRBV6-2 and TRBV6-3, were excluded.

Only one count was recorded for this clone. Its antigen is currently unknown. The V gene is TRBV4-3, the J gene TRBJ2-7; TRBD2 agrees at 8 bases. The source is a man aged 18 to 29 in good health and CMV-seronegative. The sample was PBMCs. CDR3 nucleotide sequence: TGCGCCAGCAGCCAAGACCCGACTAGCGAACACTACGAGCAGTACTTC. Protein: CASSQDPTSEHYEQYF.